These 27 T cell receptor beta chains share one sample of origin, sequenced in a study of siplizumab effects on memory and regulatory T cells. Profiled with immunoSEQ multiplex PCR; TCRdb holds only in-frame clones, not every one. The sample records about 110,000 clones, around 92% being singletons. The sequenced sample consisted of Tregs sorted from blood. The receptors come from a human donor in good health.

Here the CDR3 DNA reads TGTGCCAGCAGCGGTCAACAGGGGGCGTGGATTACTTTCTTT. This translates into CASSGQQGAWITFF. The chain couples TRBV25-1 to TRBJ1-1; 9 bases fit TRBD1. The CDR3 is made up of 14 amino acids. CDR1 and CDR2 from the germline V gene are MGHDK and SYGVNS. The junction had 14 bases not matched to a gene; V was cut back by 6 bases and J by 12 bases.

V usage is TRBV6-6 and J usage is TRBJ2-7, with D hard to call. The germline gives CDR1 MNHNY, CDR2 SVGAGI (reference sequence). V lost 6 bases and J 2 bases, leaving 11 bases between the germline ends. This CDR3 is 13 amino acids long. The CDR3 reads CASRPTETYEQYF. The CDR3 bases are TGTGCCAGCAGGCCCACAGAAACCTACGAGCAGTACTTC.

The genes are TRBV5-5 and TRBJ2-4; no firm D call. Germline lookup yields CDR1 SGHKS and CDR2 YYEKEE (reference sequence). Trimming left V 5 bases short and J 6 bases short, with 12 bases between. This CDR3 region has 13 residues. The CDR3 reads CASRGPGVNIQYF. The CDR3, as DNA: TGTGCCAGCAGGGGCCCGGGTGTAAACATTCAGTACTTC.

The genes are TRBV7-9 and TRBJ2-7; D may be TRBD2 (6 bases). Germline assignment: CDR1 SEHNR and CDR2 FQNEAQ (reference sequence). The CDR3 runs 14 residues. The V and J ends lost 2 bases and 0 bases respectively, with 8 bases between them. CDR3 nucleotides: TGTGCCAGCAGCTTAAGCGGGTTCTCCTACGAGCAGTACTTC. Translating it yields CASSLSGFSYEQYF.

DNA of the CDR3: TGTGCCATCAGTGAACAGGGGCCAGATACGCAGTATTTT. It translates to CAISEQGPDTQYF. The V call is TRBV10-3, the J call TRBJ2-3, with 7 bases fitting TRBD1. After removal of 3 bases from V and 4 bases from J, the junction contained 1 base not matched to a gene. The CDR3 totals 13 residues. Germline CDR1 is ENHRY and CDR2 is SYGVKD.

The chain employs TRBV5-1 and TRBJ2-3; tentative D call: TRBD2 (6 bases). Trimming removed 3 bases from V and 5 bases from J, with 10 bases in between. This CDR3 has 13 residues. Germline loops: CDR1 SGHRS, CDR2 YFSETQ. The CDR3 here is CASSSQGGDTQYF. The CDR3 DNA reads as TGCGCCAGCAGCTCCCAGGGAGGAGATACGCAGTATTTT.

The gene calls are TRBV6-5 and TRBJ1-6; D is unclear. CDR3 length: 14 amino acids. CDR1 is MNHEY, CDR2 SVGAGI, per germline. Trimming took off 6 bases at V and 5 bases at J, with 11 bases between the two ends. The chain's CDR3 is CASSRRRDNSPLHF. The CDR3 DNA reads TGTGCCAGCAGCCGACGAAGGGATAATTCACCCCTCCACTTT.

This clone appeared a few times. The gene calls are TRBV6-5 and TRBJ1-1; 9 bases align to TRBD1. Germline lookup yields CDR1 MNHEY and CDR2 SVGAGI. The V and J ends lost 4 bases and 3 bases, in that order; junction bases with no gene match: 9. The CDR3 has 16 amino acids. This chain's CDR3 is CASSFPGQGYDTEAFF. The CDR3 DNA follows: TGTGCCAGCAGTTTCCCGGGACAGGGATATGACACTGAAGCTTTCTTT.

This chain uses TRBV12-5 with TRBJ1-5, with D perhaps matching TRBD1 (5 bases). V was pared by 3 bases and J by 5 bases, with 11 bases between. The CDR3 sequence is 14 residues long. CDR1 is LGHNT, CDR2 FRNRAP, per germline. The CDR3: CASGFTGEDQPQHF. The CDR3 DNA reads TGTGCTAGTGGTTTTACAGGTGAGGATCAGCCCCAGCATTTT. Complete variable domain (other parts from reference TRBV12-5 and TRBJ1-5): DARVTQTPRHKVTEMGQEVTMRCQPILGHNTVFWYRQTMMQGLELLAYFRNRAPLDDSGMPKDRFSAEMPDATLATLKIQPSEPRDSAVYFCASGFTGEDQPQHFGDGTRLSIL.

As to this clone: The same CDR3 can be traced to other DNA sequences in this sample. CDR3 sequence reads: CASGNQPQHF. CDR3 nucleotide sequence: TGTGCCAGCGGGAATCAGCCCCAGCATTTT. The chain carries TRBV19 and TRBJ1-5, with D unclear. CDR3 length: 10 amino acids. Trimming left V 9 bases short and J 4 bases short, with 4 bases between. Germline V lookup: CDR1 LNHDA, CDR2 SQIVND (reference sequence). Full variable domain (rest looked up from reference TRBV19 and TRBJ1-5): DGGITQSPKYLFRKEGQNVTLSCEQNLNHDAMYWYRQDPGQGLRLIYYSQIVNDFQKGDIAEGYSVSREKKESFPLTVTSAQKNPTAFYLCASGNQPQHFGDGTRLSIL.

The chain carries TRBV14 and TRBJ2-5, with 9 bases matching TRBD1. Per germline, CDR1 SGHDN and CDR2 FVKESK. V lost 4 bases and J lost 5; bases outside the gene matches: 14. This CDR3 has 17 residues. The CDR3 sequence is CASSREQLQGAWETQYF. The CDR3 DNA sequence: TGTGCCAGCAGCCGAGAGCAATTACAGGGGGCGTGGGAGACCCAGTACTTC.

The V call is TRBV5-1, the J call TRBJ2-2, with D uncertain. Trimming removed 0 bases at V and 7 bases at J, with 4 bases between. This CDR3 spans 12 amino acids. The V gene's germline CDR1 is SGHRS and CDR2 YFSETQ. The CDR3 DNA reads TGCGCCAGCAGCTTGGACAGCGGGGAGCTGTTTTTT. Translating it yields CASSLDSGELFF.

CDR3 in amino acids: CASSPGRGNTEAFF. The CDR3 DNA sequence: TGCGCCAGCAGTCCAGGGAGGGGGAACACTGAAGCTTTCTTT. The chain has TRBV5-1 and TRBJ1-1; D possibly corresponds to TRBD1 (5 bases). The CDR3 loop spans 14 amino acids. Trimming took off 5 bases at V and 1 base at J, with 12 bases between the two ends. Germline V lookup: CDR1 SGHRS, CDR2 YFSETQ.

The chain uses TRBV18 and TRBJ1-5; the match to TRBD1 covers 7 bases. Trimming at V came to 2 bases and at J to 4 bases, leaving 5 bases not matched to a gene. The germline V gene has CDR1 KGHSH and CDR2 LQKENI. The CDR3 totals 15 residues. The CDR3 region is CASSPTSGGNQPQHF. The CDR3 nucleotides read TGTGCCAGCTCACCAACCTCAGGGGGGAATCAGCCCCAGCATTTT.

The DNA for the CDR3 is TGTGCCATCAGTGAGTTGCCTGACCGGGAGCAGTACTTC. Translating gives CAISELPDREQYF. The V call is TRBV10-3, the J call TRBJ2-7; D is unresolved. The CDR3 is made up of 13 amino acids. CDR1 is ENHRY and CDR2 is SYGVKD in the germline V gene. V was pared by 1 base and J by 7 bases, with 11 bases between.

The gene calls are TRBV5-1 and TRBJ2-3, with TRBD1 as a possible D gene (6 bases). Germline V gene data show CDR1 as SGHRS and CDR2 as YFSETQ. The V and J ends lost 5 bases and 2 bases respectively, with 12 bases between them. This CDR3 has 14 residues. The CDR3 protein is CASRWTVDTDTQYF. The CDR3 region has the DNA TGCGCCAGCAGGTGGACAGTCGACACAGATACGCAGTATTTT.

The rearrangement joins TRBV28 to TRBJ2-2, with 9 bases aligning to TRBD2. This CDR3 contains 15 residues. Per germline, CDR1 MDHEN and CDR2 SYDVKM. Trimming at V came to 7 bases and at J to 6 bases, leaving 9 bases not matched to a gene. In DNA form, the CDR3 reads TGTGCCAGCAACCCAGCGGGGGGTGCCTCCGGGGAGCTGTTTTTT. It specifies CASNPAGGASGELFF.

This chain links TRBV5-6 with TRBJ2-2; D may be TRBD2 (5 bases). Trimming took 4 bases from V and 6 from J, leaving 13 bases between them. Germline CDR1 and CDR2: SGHDT and YYEEEE. CDR3 length: 14 residues. In DNA form, the CDR3 reads TGTGCCAGCAGCCCCGGGATCCGCGCCGGGGAGCTGTTTTTT. Encoded protein: CASSPGIRAGELFF.

This clone is a singleton in its sample. The chain links TRBV7-7 to TRBJ2-1, with D uncertain. CDR3 length equals 15 residues. V lost 2 bases and J lost 6, with 14 bases in between. Germline CDR1 reads SSHAT; CDR2 reads FNYEAQ (reference sequence). The CDR3 is CASSLYGSLGNEQFF. CDR3 nucleotides: TGTGCCAGCAGCTTATATGGAAGTCTAGGCAATGAGCAGTTCTTC.

This clone turned up a few times. J is TRBJ2-7 and V is TRBV2; D remains unclear. The CDR3 sequence is 13 residues long. Germline assignment: CDR1 SNHLY and CDR2 FYNNEI. Trimming left V 3 bases short and J 2 bases short, with 8 bases between. CDR3 region: CASSEGPTYEQYF. CDR3 nucleotides: TGTGCCAGCAGTGAGGGCCCCACCTACGAGCAGTACTTC.

The V call is TRBV10-3, the J call TRBJ2-3; 7 bases are shared with TRBD2. The CDR3 is 18 amino acids. V lost 0 bases, J lost 2 bases, and 11 bases stayed unmatched. From germline, CDR1 is ENHRY and CDR2 SYGVKD. The CDR3 region is CAISESPGGGRATDTQYF. CDR3 nucleotide sequence: TGTGCCATCAGTGAGTCCCCAGGTGGCGGGAGAGCCACAGATACGCAGTATTTT.

The chain combines TRBV2 with TRBJ2-1; D remains ambiguous. V dropped 6 bases and J dropped 0 bases, with 9 bases sitting between them. The CDR3 runs 14 residues. CDR1 and CDR2 from the germline V gene are SNHLY and FYNNEI. The chain's CDR3 is CASSFQSSYNEQFF. The CDR3 DNA reads TGTGCCAGCAGCTTCCAAAGCTCCTACAATGAGCAGTTCTTC.

The chain has TRBV9 and TRBJ2-5; 10 nucleotides agree with TRBD2. The CDR3 contains 16 residues. The ends lost 1 base at V and 2 bases at J; junction bases unmatched: 5. The germline V gene encodes CDR1 SGDLS and CDR2 YYNGEE. CDR3 in amino acids: CASSVLAGVGQETQYF. The CDR3 DNA follows: TGTGCCAGCAGCGTACTAGCGGGAGTAGGTCAAGAGACCCAGTACTTC.

This rearrangement joins TRBV5-5 to TRBJ2-5, with D perhaps TRBD1 or TRBD2 (5 bases each). Germline lookup yields CDR1 SGHKS and CDR2 YYEKEE (reference sequence). The CDR3 runs 15 residues. V dropped 4 bases and J dropped 5 bases, with 18 bases sitting between them. The CDR3 DNA reads TGTGCCAGCAGCCAACCGACAGTGACGGGGGAGACCCAGTACTTC. Translating it yields CASSQPTVTGETQYF.

CDR3 region: CASTPFPGEKLFF. CDR3 sequence (DNA): TGTGCCAGCACCCCCTTCCCGGGTGAAAAACTGTTTTTT. The V call is TRBV6-1, the J call TRBJ1-4; unclear D gene. The CDR3 sequence is 13 residues long. Germline V gene sequence: CDR1 MNHNS, CDR2 SASEGT. Trimming took off 7 bases at V and 7 bases at J, with 13 bases between the two ends.

The genes are TRBV5-1 and TRBJ1-4; D is uncertain. Germline V gene lookup returns CDR1 SGHRS and CDR2 YFSETQ. Trimming stripped 0 bases from V and 8 bases from J, with 11 bases between. CDR3 length: 14 amino acids. The CDR3 DNA follows: TGCGCCAGCAGCTTGGCCCCGGCGAGGGAAAAACTGTTTTTT. Its translation: CASSLAPAREKLFF.

Only one count was recorded for this clone. Within the sample, other DNA sequences also encode this same CDR3. The chain carries TRBV19 and TRBJ1-5, with TRBD1 identical over 8 bases. The CDR3 extends over 14 amino acids. The germline V gene has CDR1 LNHDA and CDR2 SQIVND (reference sequence). V lost 3 bases, J lost 4 bases, and 2 bases stayed unmatched. The CDR3 protein is CASSITGGNQPQHF. The CDR3, as DNA: TGTGCCAGTAGTATCACAGGGGGGAATCAGCCCCAGCATTTT.